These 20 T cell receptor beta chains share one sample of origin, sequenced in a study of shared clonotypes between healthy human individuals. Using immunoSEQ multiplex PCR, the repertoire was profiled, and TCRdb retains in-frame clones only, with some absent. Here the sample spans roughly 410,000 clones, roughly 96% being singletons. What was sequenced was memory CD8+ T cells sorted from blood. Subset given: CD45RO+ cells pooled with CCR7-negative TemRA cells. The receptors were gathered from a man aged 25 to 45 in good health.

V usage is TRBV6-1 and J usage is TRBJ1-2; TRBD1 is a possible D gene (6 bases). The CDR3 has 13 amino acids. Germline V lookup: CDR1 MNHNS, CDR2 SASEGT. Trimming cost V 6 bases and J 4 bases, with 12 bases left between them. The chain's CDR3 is CASRQGGSYGYTF. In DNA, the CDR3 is TGTGCCAGCAGACAGGGAGGGAGCTATGGCTACACCTTC.

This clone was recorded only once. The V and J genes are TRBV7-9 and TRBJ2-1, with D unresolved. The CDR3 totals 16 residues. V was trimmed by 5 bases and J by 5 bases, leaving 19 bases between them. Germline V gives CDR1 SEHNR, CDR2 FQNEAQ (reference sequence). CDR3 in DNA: TGTGCCAGCAGCCCTACATTAACAGCCGCTGACAATGAGCAGTTCTTC. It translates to CASSPTLTAADNEQFF.

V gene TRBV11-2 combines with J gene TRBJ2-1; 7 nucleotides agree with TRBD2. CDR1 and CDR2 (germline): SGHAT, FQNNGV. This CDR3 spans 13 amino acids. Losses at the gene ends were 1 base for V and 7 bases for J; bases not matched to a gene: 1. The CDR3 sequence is CASSLGTRNEQFF. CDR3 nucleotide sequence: TGTGCCAGCAGCTTAGGGACTAGAAATGAGCAGTTCTTC.

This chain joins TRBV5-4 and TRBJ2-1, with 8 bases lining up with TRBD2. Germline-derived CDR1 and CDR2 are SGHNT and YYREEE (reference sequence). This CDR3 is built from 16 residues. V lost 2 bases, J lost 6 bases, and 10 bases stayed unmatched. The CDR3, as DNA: TGTGCCAGCAGCTTAACGGCATTAGCGGGAAGCAATGAGCAGTTCTTC. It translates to CASSLTALAGSNEQFF.

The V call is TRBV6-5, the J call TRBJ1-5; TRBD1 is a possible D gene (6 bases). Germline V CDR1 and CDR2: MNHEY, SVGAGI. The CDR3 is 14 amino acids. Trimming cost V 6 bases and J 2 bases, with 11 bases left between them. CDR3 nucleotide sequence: TGTGCCAGCAGCCCCGCAGGGGGCAATCAGCCCCAGCATTTT. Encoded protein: CASSPAGGNQPQHF.

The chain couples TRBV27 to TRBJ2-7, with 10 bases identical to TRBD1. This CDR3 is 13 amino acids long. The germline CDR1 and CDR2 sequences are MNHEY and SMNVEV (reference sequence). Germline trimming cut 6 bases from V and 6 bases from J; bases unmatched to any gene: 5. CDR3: CASRWDRGREQYF. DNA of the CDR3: TGTGCCAGCAGGTGGGACAGGGGACGCGAGCAGTACTTC.

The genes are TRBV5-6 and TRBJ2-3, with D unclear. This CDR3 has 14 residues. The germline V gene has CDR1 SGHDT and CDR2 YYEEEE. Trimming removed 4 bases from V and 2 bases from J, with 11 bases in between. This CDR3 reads CASSPQTHTDTQYF. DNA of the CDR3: TGTGCCAGCAGCCCTCAGACACACACAGATACGCAGTATTTT.

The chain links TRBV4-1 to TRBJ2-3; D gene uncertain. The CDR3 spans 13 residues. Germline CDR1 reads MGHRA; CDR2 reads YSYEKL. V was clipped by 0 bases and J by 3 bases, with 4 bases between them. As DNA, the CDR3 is TGCGCCAGCAGCCAAGAAAAAACAGATACGCAGTATTTT. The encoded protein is CASSQEKTDTQYF.

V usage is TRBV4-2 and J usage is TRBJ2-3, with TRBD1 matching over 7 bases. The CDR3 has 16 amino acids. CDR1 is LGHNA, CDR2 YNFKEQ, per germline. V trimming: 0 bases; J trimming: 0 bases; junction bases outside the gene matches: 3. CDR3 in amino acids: CASSQEGRGSTDTQYF. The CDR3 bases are TGTGCCAGCAGCCAAGAAGGCAGGGGGAGCACAGATACGCAGTATTTT.

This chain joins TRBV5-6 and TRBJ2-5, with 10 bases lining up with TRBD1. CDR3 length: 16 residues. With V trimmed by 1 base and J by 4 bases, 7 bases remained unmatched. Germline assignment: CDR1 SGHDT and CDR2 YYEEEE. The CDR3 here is CASSLLQRQGAETQYF. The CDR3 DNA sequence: TGTGCCAGCAGCTTGCTCCAGAGACAGGGGGCAGAGACCCAGTACTTC. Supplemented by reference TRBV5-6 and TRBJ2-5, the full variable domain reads DAGVTQSPTHLIKTRGQQVTLRCSPKSGHDTVSWYQQALGQGPQFIFQYYEEEERQRGNFPDRFSGHQFPNYSSELNVNALLLGDSALYLCASSLLQRQGAETQYFGPGTRLLVL.

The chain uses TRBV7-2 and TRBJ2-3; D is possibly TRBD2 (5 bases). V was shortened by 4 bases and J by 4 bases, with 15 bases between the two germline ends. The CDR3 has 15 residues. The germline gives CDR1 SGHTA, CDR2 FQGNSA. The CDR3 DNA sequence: TGTGCCAGCAGCTGGCCAGGACTCCCTTCAGATACGCAGTATTTT. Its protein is CASSWPGLPSDTQYF.

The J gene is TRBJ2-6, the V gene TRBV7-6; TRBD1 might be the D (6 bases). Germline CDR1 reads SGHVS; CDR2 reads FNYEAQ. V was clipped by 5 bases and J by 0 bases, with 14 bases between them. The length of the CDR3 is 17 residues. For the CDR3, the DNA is TGTGCCAGCAGCCAAACAGGGATCATCTCTGGGGCCAACGTCCTGACTTTC. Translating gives CASSQTGIISGANVLTF.

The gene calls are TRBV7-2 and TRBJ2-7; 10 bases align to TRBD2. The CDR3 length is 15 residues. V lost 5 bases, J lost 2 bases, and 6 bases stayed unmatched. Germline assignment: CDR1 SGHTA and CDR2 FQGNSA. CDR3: CASSPELAGAYEQYF. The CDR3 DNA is TGTGCCAGCAGCCCCGAGCTAGCGGGGGCCTACGAGCAGTACTTC. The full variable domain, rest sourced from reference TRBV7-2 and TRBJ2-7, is GAGVSQSPSNKVTEKGKDVELRCDPISGHTALYWYRQSLGQGLEFLIYFQGNSAPDKSGLPSDRFSAERTGGSVSTLTIQRTQQEDSAVYLCASSPELAGAYEQYFGPGTRLTVT.

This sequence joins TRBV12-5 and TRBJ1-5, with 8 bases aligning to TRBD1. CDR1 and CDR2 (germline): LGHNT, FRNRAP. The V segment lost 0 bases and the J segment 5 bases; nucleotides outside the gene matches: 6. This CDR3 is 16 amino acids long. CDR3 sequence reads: CASGLVPLTGDQPQHF. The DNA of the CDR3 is TGTGCTAGTGGTTTGGTTCCCTTGACAGGGGATCAGCCCCAGCATTTT.

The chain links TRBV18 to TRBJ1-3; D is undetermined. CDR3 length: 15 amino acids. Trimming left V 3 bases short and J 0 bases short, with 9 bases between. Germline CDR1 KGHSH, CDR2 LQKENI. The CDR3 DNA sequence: TGTGCCAGCTCACCGAAAGAGAGCTCTGGAAACACCATATATTTT. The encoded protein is CASSPKESSGNTIYF.

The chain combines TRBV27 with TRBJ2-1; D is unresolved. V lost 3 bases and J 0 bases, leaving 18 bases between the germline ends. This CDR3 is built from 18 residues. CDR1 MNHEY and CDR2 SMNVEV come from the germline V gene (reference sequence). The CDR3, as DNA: TGTGCCAGCAGTTTTTCGGTTACGGTCCCAAGCTCCTACAATGAGCAGTTCTTC. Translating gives CASSFSVTVPSSYNEQFF.

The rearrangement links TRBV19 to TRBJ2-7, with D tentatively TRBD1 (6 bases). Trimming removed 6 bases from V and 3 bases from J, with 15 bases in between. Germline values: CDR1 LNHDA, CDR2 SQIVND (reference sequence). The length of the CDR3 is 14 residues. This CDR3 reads CASRDRKARYEQYF. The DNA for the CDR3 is TGTGCCAGTAGGGACAGAAAGGCCCGCTACGAGCAGTACTTC.

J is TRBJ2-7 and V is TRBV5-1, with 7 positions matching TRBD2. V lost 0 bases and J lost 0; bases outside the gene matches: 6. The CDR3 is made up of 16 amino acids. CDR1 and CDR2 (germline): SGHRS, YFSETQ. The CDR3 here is CASSLEASGSSYEQYF. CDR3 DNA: TGCGCCAGCAGCTTGGAGGCTAGCGGTAGCTCCTACGAGCAGTACTTC.

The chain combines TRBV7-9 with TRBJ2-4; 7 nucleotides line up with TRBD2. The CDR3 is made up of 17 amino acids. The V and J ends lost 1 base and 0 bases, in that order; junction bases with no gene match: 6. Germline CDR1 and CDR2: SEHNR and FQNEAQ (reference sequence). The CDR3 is CASSLGPAGLAKNIQYF. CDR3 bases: TGTGCCAGCAGCTTAGGGCCAGCGGGATTAGCCAAAAACATTCAGTACTTC.

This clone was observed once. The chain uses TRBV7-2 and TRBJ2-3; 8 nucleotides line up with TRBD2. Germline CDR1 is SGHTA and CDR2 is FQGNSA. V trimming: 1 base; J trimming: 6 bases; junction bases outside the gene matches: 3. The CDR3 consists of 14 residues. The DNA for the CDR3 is TGTGCCAGCAGCTTAGGGGCGGGAGGCGATACGCAGTATTTT. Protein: CASSLGAGGDTQYF.